Shown below are 21 T cell receptor beta chains from a single sample sequenced in a study of siplizumab effects on memory and regulatory T cells. Sequencing was performed with immunoSEQ multiplex PCR; in TCRdb, only in-frame clones are kept and a portion is missing. The table records 100,000 or so clones, about 93% of them present only once. The material sequenced was CD4+ T cells sorted from blood. The source is a human donor in good health.

This clone was recorded a few times. This chain uses TRBV6-1 with TRBJ1-5, with a possible D match to TRBD1 (5 bases). Trimming cost V 5 bases and J 4 bases, with 12 bases left between them. This CDR3 contains 14 residues. Per germline, CDR1 MNHNS and CDR2 SASEGT. DNA for the CDR3: TGTGCCAGCAGTTATGGACAAGTTAATCAGCCCCAGCATTTT. The encoded protein is CASSYGQVNQPQHF.

The rearrangement uses TRBV6-1 and TRBJ2-7; unclear D gene. CDR1 and CDR2 from the germline V gene are MNHNS and SASEGT. The CDR3 covers 11 residues. The V end was cut by 4 bases, the J end by 4 bases, with 5 bases between. CDR3 amino acids: CASSGVYEQYF. CDR3 coding DNA: TGTGCCAGCAGTGGGGTTTACGAGCAGTACTTC.

The gene calls are TRBV15 and TRBJ1-4; D perhaps matches TRBD1 (5 bases). Germline CDR1 reads LNHNV; CDR2 reads YYDKDF (reference sequence). Trimming removed 1 base at V and 5 bases at J, with 8 bases between. CDR3 length: 14 residues. CDR3 nucleotides: TGTGCCACCAGCAGAGTAGGACAAAATGAAAAACTGTTTTTT. Its protein is CATSRVGQNEKLFF. Using reference TRBV15 and TRBJ1-4 for the parts outside the CDR3, the full variable domain is DAMVIQNPRYQVTQFGKPVTLSCSQTLNHNVMYWYQQKSSQAPKLLFHYYDKDFNNEADTPDNFQSRRPNTSFCFLDIRSPGLGDTAMYLCATSRVGQNEKLFFGSGTQLSVL.

The chain is built from TRBV9 and TRBJ1-1, with D perhaps TRBD1 (5 bases). CDR3 length: 14 amino acids. The germline V gene has CDR1 SGDLS and CDR2 YYNGEE. V dropped 0 bases and J dropped 1 base, with 7 bases sitting between them. The CDR3 DNA is TGTGCCAGCAGCGTAGACGGGGGGAACACTGAAGCTTTCTTT. Its protein is CASSVDGGNTEAFF.

V usage is TRBV7-2 and J usage is TRBJ2-3; no definite D call. CDR3 length equals 12 residues. Trimming took off 2 bases at V and 3 bases at J, with 3 bases between the two ends. Looked up from germline, CDR1 is SGHTA and CDR2 is FQGNSA. DNA for the CDR3: TGTGCCAGCAGCTTAATTACAGATACGCAGTATTTT. Translated: CASSLITDTQYF.

The chain has TRBV14 and TRBJ2-7; D is undetermined. Germline V gives CDR1 SGHDN, CDR2 FVKESK. V was trimmed by 0 bases and J by 3 bases, leaving 9 bases between them. The CDR3 spans 14 residues. In nucleotides, the CDR3 is TGTGCCAGCAGCCAAGATCACGGAGTCTACGAGCAGTACTTC. Translating gives CASSQDHGVYEQYF. The variable domain in full, with the rest retrieved from reference TRBV14 and TRBJ2-7, is EAGVTQFPSHSVIEKGQTVTLRCDPISGHDNLYWYRRVMGKEIKFLLHFVKESKQDESGMPNNRFLAERTGGTYSTLKVQPAELEDSGVYFCASSQDHGVYEQYFGPGTRLTVT.

The J gene is TRBJ2-1, the V gene TRBV23-1, with 9 bases matching TRBD1. TRBV23-1 is an ORF; its function is uncertain. There are 16 residues in the CDR3. V shed 0 bases and J 6 bases; nucleotides not matched to a gene: 6. CDR3 region: CASSQSRDRDGNEQFF. CDR3 coding DNA: TGCGCCAGCAGTCAATCGAGGGACAGGGATGGCAATGAGCAGTTCTTC.

The chain joins TRBV7-3 to TRBJ2-1; D uncertain. Trimming cost V 5 bases and J 5 bases, with 16 bases left between them. This CDR3 spans 15 amino acids. CDR1 and CDR2 (germline): SGHTA, FQGTGA. CDR3 nucleotide sequence: TGTGCCAGCAGCCCCCATATAGGGCTCGACAATGAGCAGTTCTTC. Protein: CASSPHIGLDNEQFF. The full variable domain, rest sourced from reference TRBV7-3 and TRBJ2-1, is GAGVSQTPSNKVTEKGKYVELRCDPISGHTALYWYRQSLGQGPEFLIYFQGTGAADDSGLPNDRFFAVRPEGSVSTLKIQRTERGDSAVYLCASSPHIGLDNEQFFGPGTRLTVL.

This chain uses TRBV11-1 with TRBJ2-1, with D perhaps matching TRBD1 (6 bases). This CDR3 contains 11 residues. Germline CDR1 reads SGHAT; CDR2 reads FQDESV (reference sequence). The V end was cut by 7 bases, the J end by 9 bases, with 10 bases between. In DNA, the CDR3 is TGTGCCAGCAAGCAGGGGTCTGAGCAGTTCTTC. Its protein is CASKQGSEQFF.

The chain carries TRBV9 and TRBJ1-1, with TRBD1 matching over 8 bases. V shed 2 bases, J shed 4 bases, and the junction held 1 base outside the gene matches. The CDR3 length is 13 residues. Per germline, CDR1 SGDLS and CDR2 YYNGEE. CDR3 protein: CASSVTGGTEAFF. The CDR3 DNA is TGTGCCAGCAGCGTTACAGGGGGCACTGAAGCTTTCTTT.

The chain has TRBV30 and TRBJ1-3; D unclear. CDR3 length: 14 residues. Germline-derived CDR1 and CDR2 are GTSNPN and SVGIG (reference sequence). Trimming shortened V by 0 bases and J by 2 bases, and 8 bases separated the two germline ends. The CDR3 DNA reads TGTGCCTGGAGTGTCGACTTGACTGGAAACACCATATATTTT. Protein: CAWSVDLTGNTIYF.

The J gene is TRBJ1-2, the V gene TRBV5-6, with D possibly being TRBD1 (6 bases). The CDR3 spans 12 residues. CDR1 and CDR2 from the germline V gene are SGHDT and YYEEEE. The V and J ends lost 1 base and 12 bases respectively, with 13 bases between them. Here the CDR3 DNA reads TGTGCCAGCAGCTTGCCTACAGGGTCCCACACCTTC. Amino acids: CASSLPTGSHTF.

DNA for the CDR3: TGTGCCAGCAGCCCCCTTCTGAACACTGAAGCTTTCTTT. Encoded protein: CASSPLLNTEAFF. The V and J genes are TRBV7-2 and TRBJ1-1; D gene unclear. The CDR3 contains 13 residues. Germline CDR1 and CDR2: SGHTA and FQGNSA. Trimming took 5 bases from V and 0 from J, leaving 7 bases between them.

The count of this clone is one. The chain recombines TRBV7-6 with TRBJ2-6; 7 bases agree with TRBD1. CDR3 length: 18 amino acids. V shed 1 base and J 0 bases; nucleotides not matched to a gene: 6. The germline V gene has CDR1 SGHVS and CDR2 FNYEAQ. The CDR3 loop is CASSLEAGGGSGANVLTF. The CDR3 DNA sequence: TGTGCCAGCAGCTTAGAGGCAGGGGGTGGCTCTGGGGCCAACGTCCTGACTTTC.

This clone was observed once. This chain joins TRBV4-1 and TRBJ2-4; possibly TRBD1 for D (5 bases). Germline assignment: CDR1 MGHRA and CDR2 YSYEKL. Between the trimmed V and J ends, which lost 1 base and 1 base, there was a span of 5 bases. There are 14 residues in the CDR3. This CDR3 reads CASSQAGAKNIQYF. The CDR3 bases are TGCGCCAGCAGCCAAGCAGGGGCCAAAAACATTCAGTACTTC.

As regards this clone: The junction departs from the called germline gene at one end, perhaps through a read error. The chain links TRBV5-1 to TRBJ1-2; 7 bases align to TRBD1. The CDR3 runs to 11 residues. Germline loops: CDR1 SGHRS, CDR2 YFSETQ. The CDR3 DNA follows: TGCGCCAGCAGTTTGGACAGGACTCTCACCTTC. Translation gives CASSLDRTLTF.

The J gene is TRBJ2-1, the V gene TRBV9, with TRBD1 matching over 12 bases. Germline trimming cut 3 bases from V and 8 bases from J; bases unmatched to any gene: 9. Germline CDR1 SGDLS, CDR2 YYNGEE. The CDR3 runs to 16 residues. DNA for the CDR3: TGTGCCAGCAGCGGAATCCCGGGACAGGGGGCCGATGAGCAGTTCTTC. Translation: CASSGIPGQGADEQFF.

The chain links TRBV5-1 to TRBJ1-1, with 7 bases fitting TRBD1. The CDR3 spans 15 residues. The V gene end was trimmed by 0 bases and the J gene end by 0 bases; junction bases not matched to a gene: 2. Germline V gene sequence: CDR1 SGHRS, CDR2 YFSETQ. In DNA form, the CDR3 reads TGCGCCAGCAGCTTGGGGGGACAGCTGAACACTGAAGCTTTCTTT. Translating gives CASSLGGQLNTEAFF.

The chain carries TRBV7-2 and TRBJ2-2; D remains ambiguous. Between the trimmed V and J ends, which lost 6 bases and 4 bases, there was a span of 12 bases. The length of the CDR3 is 14 residues. The germline gives CDR1 SGHTA, CDR2 FQGNSA. The CDR3 coding sequence is TGTGCCAGCAGTTGGGGTAGGAGCACCGGGGAGCTGTTTTTT. This encodes CASSWGRSTGELFF.

J is TRBJ1-4 and V is TRBV11-2; D gene uncertain. The germline CDR1 and CDR2 sequences are SGHAT and FQNNGV. This CDR3 has 13 amino acids. With 5 bases removed from V and 5 bases from J, the gap between germline ends came to 9 bases. CDR3 DNA: TGTGCCAGCAGCCTTTGGGAGAATGAAAAACTGTTTTTT. Protein product: CASSLWENEKLFF.

V and J are TRBV5-6 and TRBJ2-7; perhaps TRBD1 as D (6 bases). Germline V CDR1 and CDR2: SGHDT, YYEEEE. This CDR3 spans 13 amino acids. Trimming pared 4 bases from V and 3 bases from J, leaving 11 bases between. The CDR3 nucleotides read TGTGCCAGCAGCATCGGGACAAACTACGAGCAGTACTTC. Protein sequence: CASSIGTNYEQYF.